This TCR beta chain was sequenced in a study of beta chain features in type 1 diabetes. As for the study in general: No patient-donor differences in age, gender, total cells or subset yield. Findings of the study overall: A potential PCR bias toward shorter templates would be equal in patient and control samples. In the patient group, naive, central memory and Treg TCRB repertoires seemed more alike than in the healthy donor group. Reads derived from cDNA could over-represent cells showing high TCR expression.

A few counts support this clone. No antigen is known for it. Expressed TCRB transcripts were sequenced because the isolated RNA had all been reverse transcribed beforehand. Using immunoSEQ multiplex PCR, the repertoire was profiled, and TCRdb retains in-frame clones only, with some absent. The sample consists of about 150,000 clones, over 8.5% of them appearing once. The V end lost 5 bases, the J end lost 8 bases, and 9 bases lay between the germline ends. This CDR3 is built from 12 residues. Germline CDR1 and CDR2: SEHNR and FQNEAQ (reference sequence). Sequencing used central memory CD4+ T cells from blood. The receptor comes from a man in his late teens or twenties in good health. The chain couples TRBV7-9 to TRBJ2-2; no reliable D call. CDR3 protein: CASSVAKGELFF. The CDR3 region has the DNA TGTGCCAGCAGCGTGGCAAAGGGGGAGCTGTTTTTT.